The source of this TCR beta chain is a study of cytomegalovirus exposure and HLA in healthy donors. Across the study: Of all 370 or so donors who were genotyped, 75% to 85% belonged to the Caucasian-associated ancestry cluster. Overall study findings and caveats: Beyond CMV serostatus, there was no information to go on about immune exposure. A prior analysis recorded that most TCR beta V segments were productive about 90% or about 30% of the time. The study put around 180 TCR beta chains on its list as cytomegalovirus-associated.

On this clone: Antigen unknown.

The primer mix had 60 Vbeta and 13 Jbeta primers. Assay used: immunoSEQ multiplex PCR; TCRdb lists only in-frame clones, some missing. This repertoire shows 120,000 to 150,000 clones, around 84% found once; its top ten account for more than 2%. Germline V gene data show CDR1 as MDHEN and CDR2 as SYDVKM. J lost 4 bases, V lost 6 bases, and 5 bases had no gene match. The CDR3 totals 13 residues. The receptor was isolated from a boy between 2 and 15 years old in good health and CMV-seronegative. The V and J genes are TRBV28 and TRBJ1-2; 7 nucleotides line up with TRBD1. The sample comprised PBMCs. The CDR3 DNA reads TGTGCCAGCAGGACAGGGTCGTTCTATGGCTACACCTTC. It specifies CASRTGSFYGYTF.